This T cell receptor beta chain was identified during a study of blood T cells in healthy people across ages. Study-wide context: Template switching retrieved approximately one barcoded beta molecule for each two T cells. Study-wide points: Age showed a roughly linear inverse relationship with TCR beta diversity per million T cells.

Every donor gave approximately 10 milliliters of peripheral blood. This clonotype came up a few times. Its antigen remains unknown. Primed by a sample-barcoded 5' primer and a J-beta primer mix, a second PCR proceeded for roughly 7 to 11 cycles. Tags on each cDNA molecule came from a template-switch adaptor with 12 random nucleotides. TCRdb independently ran MiXCR on the 5' RACE reads; one entry per CDR3 protein. The data hold 550,000 to 750,000 distinct CDR3 sequences, with around a fifth observed a single time. The CDR3 consists of 14 residues. V gave up 0 bases and J gave up 9 bases, with 12 bases separating them. Germline CDR1 MGHDK, CDR2 SYGVNS.

This chain uses TRBV25-1 with TRBJ2-4, with D tentatively TRBD2 (5 bases). The clonotype was recovered from a man in his 70s in good health. Sequencing input: blood. The CDR3 sequence is CASSEYKRDGIQYF. For the CDR3, the DNA is TGTGCCAGCAGTGAATATAAGAGGGATGGCATTCAGTACTTC. The full variable domain, with the rest looked up from reference TRBV25-1 and TRBJ2-4, is EADIYQTPRYLVIGTGKKITLECSQTMGHDKMYWYQQDPGMELHLIHYSYGVNSTEKGDLSSESTVSRIRTEHFPLTLESARPSHTSQYLCASSEYKRDGIQYFGAGTRLSVL.